These T cell receptor beta chains were read from a single sample in a study of T cells after yellow fever vaccination. TCRdb used MiXCR to reprocess the 5' RACE reads, holding one entry per CDR3 protein. The sample has approximately 550,000 distinct CDR3 sequences; under 25% are singletons. The sample was PBMCs, taken 15 days after the yellow fever booster vaccination. The receptors originated from a man aged 30-40 years who received the YFV17D yellow fever vaccine. The CDR3 runs from the conserved cysteine through the conserved F or W. D genes are given only for firm matches. Some rows mark clone size as missing; the rest say once, few, many or name a class of expanded clone.

v_gene: TRBV28
len: 12
abundance: few
d_gene: -
j_gene: TRBJ2-7
CDR3aa: CASSLPGSQQYF
CDR3nt: TGTGCCAGCAGTTTGCCAGGTTCTCAGCAGTACTTC

v_gene: TRBV29-1
len: 13
abundance: many
d_gene: -
j_gene: TRBJ2-3
CDR3aa: CSVEDQGTDTQYF
CDR3nt: TGCAGCGTTGAAGATCAGGGCACAGATACGCAGTATTTT

v_gene: TRBV20-1
len: 13
abundance: -
d_gene: -
j_gene: TRBJ2-3
CDR3aa: CSAPGGFTDTQYF
CDR3nt: TGCAGTGCCCCGGGCGGGTTCACAGATACGCAGTATTTT

v_gene: TRBV18
len: 18
abundance: few
d_gene: TRBD2
j_gene: TRBJ2-7
CDR3aa: CASSLVRDYALLPGEQYF
CDR3nt: TGTGCCAGCTCTCTCGTCCGGGACTATGCCTTGCTTCCGGGCGAGCAGTACTTC

v_gene: TRBV20-1
len: 14
abundance: -
d_gene: TRBD2
j_gene: TRBJ2-1
CDR3aa: CSARGTSLMNEQFF
CDR3nt: TGCAGTGCTAGAGGGACTAGCCTGATGAATGAGCAGTTCTTC

v_gene: TRBV27
len: 16
abundance: -
d_gene: -
j_gene: TRBJ2-7
CDR3aa: CASSSDAWRSSYEQYF
CDR3nt: TGTGCCAGCAGTTCGGACGCCTGGCGAAGCTCCTACGAGCAGTACTTC

v_gene: TRBV7-2
len: 14
abundance: -
d_gene: TRBD2
j_gene: TRBJ2-1
CDR3aa: CASSLLGLAAEQFF
CDR3nt: TGTGCCAGCAGCTTGCTGGGACTAGCAGCTGAGCAGTTCTTC

v_gene: TRBV7-2
len: 15
abundance: few
d_gene: -
j_gene: TRBJ1-1
CDR3aa: CASRLQDIKNTEAFF
CDR3nt: TGTGCCAGCAGACTACAGGACATAAAGAACACTGAAGCTTTCTTT

v_gene: TRBV20-1
len: 15
abundance: -
d_gene: -
j_gene: TRBJ1-5
CDR3aa: CSARGGAGVVGPQHF
CDR3nt: TGCAGTGCTAGAGGCGGTGCAGGCGTTGTGGGGCCCCAGCATTTT

v_gene: TRBV29-1
len: 11
abundance: -
d_gene: -
j_gene: TRBJ2-7
CDR3aa: CSVDRGNEQYF
CDR3nt: TGCAGCGTTGACAGGGGAAACGAGCAGTACTTC

v_gene: TRBV6-2/TRBV6-3
len: 15
abundance: -
d_gene: TRBD1
j_gene: TRBJ2-1
CDR3aa: CASSYSTRGHNEQFF
CDR3nt: TGTGCCAGCAGTTACTCGACCAGGGGGCACAATGAGCAGTTCTTC

v_gene: TRBV6-2/TRBV6-3
len: 13
abundance: -
d_gene: -
j_gene: TRBJ1-2
CDR3aa: CASTRGLDYGYTF
CDR3nt: TGTGCCAGCACCCGGGGGCTTGACTATGGCTACACCTTC

v_gene: TRBV5-1
len: 16
abundance: -
d_gene: TRBD2
j_gene: TRBJ2-3
CDR3aa: CASSLVASGATDTQYF
CDR3nt: TGCGCCAGCAGCTTGGTCGCTAGCGGGGCCACAGATACGCAGTATTTT

v_gene: TRBV20-1
len: 18
abundance: few
d_gene: TRBD1
j_gene: TRBJ2-5
CDR3aa: CSARFLGETGPSAETQYF
CDR3nt: TGCAGTGCTAGATTTTTAGGAGAGACAGGGCCCTCGGCGGAGACCCAGTACTTC

v_gene: TRBV4-3
len: 15
abundance: few
d_gene: -
j_gene: TRBJ2-7
CDR3aa: CASSRVALGTYEQYF
CDR3nt: TGCGCCAGCAGCCGCGTGGCCCTCGGGACCTACGAGCAGTACTTC

v_gene: TRBV12-3/TRBV12-4
len: 14
abundance: -
d_gene: -
j_gene: TRBJ2-7
CDR3aa: CASSPDLPRDEQYF
CDR3nt: TGTGCCAGCAGTCCGGACCTCCCTAGGGACGAGCAGTACTTC

v_gene: TRBV12-3/TRBV12-4
len: 12
abundance: -
d_gene: -
j_gene: TRBJ1-6
CDR3aa: CASSPVVGPLHF
CDR3nt: TGTGCCAGCAGTCCCGTCGTAGGACCCCTCCACTTT

v_gene: TRBV12-3/TRBV12-4
len: 15
abundance: few
d_gene: TRBD2
j_gene: TRBJ2-1
CDR3aa: CASSLGGLVDNEQFF
CDR3nt: TGTGCCAGCAGTTTAGGGGGACTAGTGGACAATGAGCAGTTCTTC

v_gene: TRBV2
len: 11
abundance: -
d_gene: -
j_gene: TRBJ2-7
CDR3aa: CASSGEFEQYF
CDR3nt: TGTGCCAGCAGTGGCGAGTTCGAGCAGTACTTC

v_gene: TRBV20-1
len: 13
abundance: -
d_gene: -
j_gene: TRBJ2-5
CDR3aa: CSAPGTGQETQYF
CDR3nt: TGCAGTGCTCCAGGGACGGGGCAAGAGACCCAGTACTTC

v_gene: TRBV20-1
len: 12
abundance: -
d_gene: -
j_gene: TRBJ2-7
CDR3aa: CSARERSYEQYF
CDR3nt: TGCAGTGCTAGAGAACGGAGTTACGAGCAGTACTTC

v_gene: TRBV12-3/TRBV12-4
len: 12
abundance: few
d_gene: TRBD1
j_gene: TRBJ2-7
CDR3aa: CASSKTGGEQYF
CDR3nt: TGTGCCAGCAGTAAGACAGGGGGCGAGCAGTACTTC

v_gene: TRBV30
len: 17
abundance: few
d_gene: TRBD1
j_gene: TRBJ1-6
CDR3aa: CAWGDRDRGSYNSPLHF
CDR3nt: TGTGCCTGGGGAGACCGGGACAGGGGCTCCTATAATTCACCCCTCCACTTT

v_gene: TRBV5-1
len: 12
abundance: -
d_gene: -
j_gene: TRBJ2-5
CDR3aa: CASSPDAETQYF
CDR3nt: TGCGCCAGCAGCCCCGATGCGGAGACCCAGTACTTC

v_gene: TRBV6-5
len: 11
abundance: few
d_gene: -
j_gene: TRBJ1-1
CDR3aa: CASMGAFEAFF
CDR3nt: TGTGCCAGCATGGGAGCCTTTGAAGCTTTCTTT

v_gene: TRBV5-6
len: 15
abundance: -
d_gene: -
j_gene: TRBJ2-7
CDR3aa: CASSPAGAGFYEQYF
CDR3nt: TGTGCCAGCAGCCCGGCAGGTGCGGGGTTTTACGAGCAGTACTTC

v_gene: TRBV27
len: 15
abundance: few
d_gene: -
j_gene: TRBJ2-1
CDR3aa: CASSLVGDAYNEQFF
CDR3nt: TGTGCCAGCAGTTTAGTGGGAGATGCCTACAATGAGCAGTTCTTC

v_gene: TRBV10-3
len: 14
abundance: few
d_gene: TRBD2
j_gene: TRBJ2-1
CDR3aa: CATGVAGGPGEQFF
CDR3nt: TGTGCCACCGGGGTTGCGGGAGGGCCCGGTGAGCAGTTCTTC

v_gene: TRBV27
len: 14
abundance: -
d_gene: TRBD1
j_gene: TRBJ1-5
CDR3aa: CASGTVGIIQPQHF
CDR3nt: TGTGCCAGCGGGACAGTAGGTATCATTCAGCCCCAGCATTTT

v_gene: TRBV4-3
len: 16
abundance: few
d_gene: -
j_gene: TRBJ2-3
CDR3aa: CASSQETGVIADTQYF
CDR3nt: TGCGCCAGCAGCCAAGAAACGGGGGTTATCGCAGATACGCAGTATTTT

v_gene: TRBV30
len: 15
abundance: -
d_gene: TRBD2
j_gene: TRBJ2-3
CDR3aa: CAWSFGRASTDTQYF
CDR3nt: TGTGCCTGGAGCTTCGGGAGGGCTAGCACAGATACGCAGTATTTT

v_gene: TRBV27
len: 15
abundance: -
d_gene: -
j_gene: TRBJ2-3
CDR3aa: CASSLSSLALDTQYF
CDR3nt: TGTGCCAGCAGTTTATCTAGCCTAGCCCTTGATACGCAGTATTTT

v_gene: TRBV7-2
len: 15
abundance: few
d_gene: -
j_gene: TRBJ2-2
CDR3aa: CASSLREMRTGELFF
CDR3nt: TGTGCCAGCAGCTTAAGGGAGATGAGGACCGGGGAGCTGTTTTTT

v_gene: TRBV7-6
len: 15
abundance: few
d_gene: -
j_gene: TRBJ2-1
CDR3aa: CASSSILALTNEQFF
CDR3nt: TGTGCCAGCAGCTCTATTCTAGCTCTAACCAATGAGCAGTTCTTC

v_gene: TRBV19
len: 13
abundance: -
d_gene: -
j_gene: TRBJ2-1
CDR3aa: CASSRGEGNEQFF
CDR3nt: TGTGCCAGTAGTAGGGGTGAAGGTAATGAGCAGTTCTTC

v_gene: TRBV20-1
len: 13
abundance: -
d_gene: TRBD2
j_gene: TRBJ2-1
CDR3aa: CSASALAGSEQFF
CDR3nt: TGCAGTGCTAGTGCTCTAGCGGGGTCCGAGCAGTTCTTC

v_gene: TRBV3-1
len: 16
abundance: -
d_gene: -
j_gene: TRBJ2-7
CDR3aa: CASSQSLTASSYEQYF
CDR3nt: TGTGCCAGCAGCCAAAGTTTAACAGCGAGCTCCTACGAGCAGTACTTC

v_gene: TRBV3-1
len: 15
abundance: few
d_gene: -
j_gene: TRBJ2-1
CDR3aa: CASSQDGVDEVPGVF
CDR3nt: TGTGCCAGCAGCCAAGATGGAGTGGACGAGGTCCCTGGGGTCTTC

v_gene: TRBV5-1
len: 17
abundance: -
d_gene: TRBD1
j_gene: TRBJ2-2
CDR3aa: CASRQLWDRDNTGELFF
CDR3nt: TGCGCCAGCAGGCAGCTATGGGACAGGGATAACACCGGGGAGCTGTTTTTT

v_gene: TRBV9
len: 14
abundance: few
d_gene: -
j_gene: TRBJ2-1
CDR3aa: CASSVASGVDEQFF
CDR3nt: TGTGCCAGCAGCGTAGCTAGTGGAGTCGATGAGCAGTTCTTC

v_gene: TRBV6-2/TRBV6-3
len: 14
abundance: -
d_gene: -
j_gene: TRBJ2-3
CDR3aa: CASSGGLHADTQYF
CDR3nt: TGTGCCAGCAGTGGGGGCCTTCATGCAGATACGCAGTATTTT

v_gene: TRBV20-1
len: 13
abundance: -
d_gene: -
j_gene: TRBJ2-5
CDR3aa: CSARDPGVETQYF
CDR3nt: TGCAGTGCTAGAGATCCAGGGGTTGAGACCCAGTACTTC

v_gene: TRBV12-3/TRBV12-4
len: 12
abundance: few
d_gene: -
j_gene: TRBJ2-3
CDR3aa: CASEGLGDTQYF
CDR3nt: TGTGCCAGCGAGGGACTTGGAGATACGCAGTATTTT

v_gene: TRBV29-1
len: 12
abundance: -
d_gene: TRBD2
j_gene: TRBJ2-5
CDR3aa: CSSIAGEETQYF
CDR3nt: TGCAGCTCAATAGCGGGAGAGGAGACCCAGTACTTC